This is a list of T cell receptor beta chains from one sample in a study of regulatory and conventional T cells in RAG deficiency. This table comes from immunoSEQ multiplex PCR, and its TCRdb copy is limited to in-frame clones, with some not included. Of fewer than 35,000 clones listed, around 90% are singletons. These data are also associated with another study on regulatory T cells.

The specimen sequenced was CD8+ T cells sorted from blood. These TCRs come from a human donor in good health. Both conserved end residues are part of each CDR3. The order of the fields is D gene, V gene, J gene, clone size, CDR3 DNA, CDR3 protein. The D gene is left open where the match is weak. A clone size is listed for some rows: how often the clone was seen (once, few, many), or a class if it is expanded.

D gene: TRBD1
V gene: TRBV11-2
J gene: TRBJ2-7
clone size: NA
CDR3 DNA: TGTGCCAGCAGCTCCGATTATTGGGACAGCCCCTACGAGCAGTACTTC
CDR3 protein: CASSSDYWDSPYEQYF

D gene: NA
V gene: TRBV28
J gene: TRBJ2-1
clone size: NA
CDR3 DNA: TGTGCCAGCAGTCCCATTTTGGTCGATGAGCAGTTCTTC
CDR3 protein: CASSPILVDEQFF

D gene: NA
V gene: TRBV27
J gene: TRBJ1-5
clone size: NA
CDR3 DNA: TGTGCCAGCACTCCGGGTGGCGGGCAGCCCCAGCATTTT
CDR3 protein: CASTPGGGQPQHF

D gene: NA
V gene: TRBV6-1
J gene: TRBJ1-1
clone size: NA
CDR3 DNA: TGTGCCAGCAGTGAAGGAAAATACAGGGATTGGAACACTGAAGCTTTCTTT
CDR3 protein: CASSEGKYRDWNTEAFF

D gene: TRBD1
V gene: TRBV10-3
J gene: TRBJ1-4
clone size: NA
CDR3 DNA: TGTGCCATCGATCTGACAGGGGTAAAGGCAACTAATGAAAAACTGTTTTTT
CDR3 protein: CAIDLTGVKATNEKLFF

D gene: NA
V gene: TRBV29-1
J gene: TRBJ1-1
clone size: NA
CDR3 DNA: TGCAGCGTTGACTCGGGATCTGAAGCTTTCTTT
CDR3 protein: CSVDSGSEAFF

D gene: NA
V gene: TRBV6-1
J gene: TRBJ2-7
clone size: NA
CDR3 DNA: TGTGCCAGCATCAAAGGCAGGGGAATTGGCGAGCAGTACTTC
CDR3 protein: CASIKGRGIGEQYF

D gene: TRBD1
V gene: TRBV7-9
J gene: TRBJ1-1
clone size: NA
CDR3 DNA: TGTGCCAGCAGTGAGACCGGACAGGGGGCTGCTTTCTTT
CDR3 protein: CASSETGQGAAFF

D gene: TRBD1
V gene: TRBV6-1
J gene: TRBJ2-1
clone size: NA
CDR3 DNA: TGTGCCAGCGGGGACAGCAATGAGCAGTTCTTC
CDR3 protein: CASGDSNEQFF

D gene: TRBD1
V gene: TRBV7-8
J gene: TRBJ1-2
clone size: NA
CDR3 DNA: TGTGCCAGCAGCTTAGAGGGGGCTACGGGGTATGGCTACACCTTC
CDR3 protein: CASSLEGATGYGYTF

D gene: NA
V gene: TRBV27
J gene: TRBJ1-1
clone size: NA
CDR3 DNA: TGTGCCAGCAGTTTTCAGATTATGAACACTGAAGCTTTCTTT
CDR3 protein: CASSFQIMNTEAFF

D gene: NA
V gene: TRBV27
J gene: TRBJ2-1
clone size: NA
CDR3 DNA: TGTGCCAGCAGTGTGGCAGACCATTTTAATGAGCAGTTCTTC
CDR3 protein: CASSVADHFNEQFF

D gene: NA
V gene: TRBV9
J gene: TRBJ1-4
clone size: NA
CDR3 DNA: TGTGCCAGCAGCGTGGGAGTTGCAACTAATGAAAAACTGTTTTTT
CDR3 protein: CASSVGVATNEKLFF

D gene: NA
V gene: TRBV5-1
J gene: TRBJ2-7
clone size: NA
CDR3 DNA: TGCGCCAGCAGCTTGATTGAGACCTACGAGCAGTACTTC
CDR3 protein: CASSLIETYEQYF

D gene: TRBD1
V gene: TRBV6-1
J gene: TRBJ2-3
clone size: NA
CDR3 DNA: TGTGCCAGCAGTGGACAGGGCTCCGGGAGCACAGATACGCAGTATTTT
CDR3 protein: CASSGQGSGSTDTQYF

D gene: NA
V gene: TRBV10-3
J gene: TRBJ2-2
clone size: NA
CDR3 DNA: TGTGCCATCAGTGAGTCTAACGATCCGAACACCGGGGAGCTGTTTTTT
CDR3 protein: CAISESNDPNTGELFF

D gene: NA
V gene: TRBV25-1
J gene: TRBJ2-3
clone size: NA
CDR3 DNA: TGTGCCAGCAGTGAATGGGTTGCGTCTACAGATACGCAGTATTTT
CDR3 protein: CASSEWVASTDTQYF

D gene: TRBD1
V gene: TRBV5-1
J gene: TRBJ1-1
clone size: few
CDR3 DNA: TGCGCCAGCAGCACAGGGGGCACTGAAGCTTTCTTT
CDR3 protein: CASSTGGTEAFF

D gene: NA
V gene: TRBV6-6
J gene: TRBJ1-6
clone size: NA
CDR3 DNA: TGTGCCAGCGACCTCGGAGAGAATTCACCCCTCCACTTT
CDR3 protein: CASDLGENSPLHF

D gene: NA
V gene: TRBV7-9
J gene: TRBJ1-3
clone size: NA
CDR3 DNA: TGTGCCAGCAGCTTACCATTAACAGGGTTCTCTGGAAACACCATATATTTT
CDR3 protein: CASSLPLTGFSGNTIYF

D gene: NA
V gene: TRBV19
J gene: TRBJ1-6
clone size: few
CDR3 DNA: TGTGCCGCCCGGACGGGGAATTCACCCCTCCACTTT
CDR3 protein: CAARTGNSPLHF

D gene: TRBD1
V gene: TRBV27
J gene: TRBJ2-7
clone size: once
CDR3 DNA: TGTGCCAGCAGAACCGGGACAGGGCACGAGCAGTACTTC
CDR3 protein: CASRTGTGHEQYF

D gene: NA
V gene: TRBV5-1
J gene: TRBJ1-5
clone size: NA
CDR3 DNA: TGCGCCAGCAGCTTAAGTGGTAATAGCAATCAGCCCCAGCATTTT
CDR3 protein: CASSLSGNSNQPQHF

D gene: TRBD1
V gene: TRBV7-9
J gene: TRBJ2-1
clone size: NA
CDR3 DNA: TGTGCCAGCAGCTTAGCGGATTTTTCGTACAGGGGGCTGGATGAGCAGTTCTTC
CDR3 protein: CASSLADFSYRGLDEQFF

D gene: TRBD2
V gene: TRBV27
J gene: TRBJ2-5
clone size: NA
CDR3 DNA: TGTGCCAGCAGGGTAGCGGGAGGGAGGGAGACCCAGTACTTC
CDR3 protein: CASRVAGGRETQYF

D gene: TRBD1
V gene: TRBV27
J gene: TRBJ1-1
clone size: NA
CDR3 DNA: TGTGCCAGCAGCCGACAGGGGTTTAGCACTGAAGCTTTCTTT
CDR3 protein: CASSRQGFSTEAFF

D gene: NA
V gene: TRBV10-3
J gene: TRBJ1-1
clone size: NA
CDR3 DNA: TGTGCCACCTGGGGGGGGGTAAGGACTGAAGCTTTCTTT
CDR3 protein: CATWGGVRTEAFF

D gene: NA
V gene: TRBV7-9
J gene: TRBJ2-5
clone size: NA
CDR3 DNA: TGTGCCAGCAGGGGGTCGGGACATCAAGAGACCCAGTACTTC
CDR3 protein: CASRGSGHQETQYF

D gene: TRBD2
V gene: TRBV9
J gene: TRBJ2-7
clone size: NA
CDR3 DNA: TGTGCCAGCAGCCTTGGACTAGCAGACTCCTACGAGCAGTACTTC
CDR3 protein: CASSLGLADSYEQYF

D gene: NA
V gene: TRBV14
J gene: TRBJ2-1
clone size: NA
CDR3 DNA: TGTGCCAGCACCTTCGGCAATGAGCAGTTCTTC
CDR3 protein: CASTFGNEQFF

D gene: TRBD1
V gene: TRBV6-5
J gene: TRBJ1-2
clone size: NA
CDR3 DNA: TGTGCCAGCAGTACGACCGGGACAGACTATGGCTACACCTTC
CDR3 protein: CASSTTGTDYGYTF

D gene: TRBD2
V gene: TRBV6-6
J gene: TRBJ2-1
clone size: NA
CDR3 DNA: TGTGCCAGCAGGGATGGGACTAGCGGGAGTAATGAGCAGTTCTTC
CDR3 protein: CASRDGTSGSNEQFF

D gene: TRBD1
V gene: TRBV15
J gene: TRBJ2-7
clone size: NA
CDR3 DNA: TGTGCCACCAGCAGACTGGGGGACAGGGGGATTTACGAGCAGTACTTC
CDR3 protein: CATSRLGDRGIYEQYF

D gene: NA
V gene: TRBV28
J gene: TRBJ1-2
clone size: NA
CDR3 DNA: TGTGCCACGGCAGGAACGTTGGATCCTTATGGCTACACCTTC
CDR3 protein: CATAGTLDPYGYTF

D gene: NA
V gene: TRBV7-9
J gene: TRBJ2-7
clone size: NA
CDR3 DNA: TGTGCCAGCAGCTTAGCTCCCAGTACCTACGAGCAGTACTTC
CDR3 protein: CASSLAPSTYEQYF

D gene: TRBD2
V gene: TRBV19
J gene: TRBJ2-7
clone size: NA
CDR3 DNA: TGTGCCAGTAGTAACCTAGCGGCATCGACCTACGAGCAGTACTTC
CDR3 protein: CASSNLAASTYEQYF

D gene: TRBD1
V gene: TRBV4-1
J gene: TRBJ2-5
clone size: NA
CDR3 DNA: TGCGCCAGCAGCGTACCCGGGACAGTAAAAGAGACCCAGTACTTC
CDR3 protein: CASSVPGTVKETQYF

D gene: TRBD2
V gene: TRBV5-5
J gene: TRBJ2-7
clone size: NA
CDR3 DNA: TGTGCCAGCAGCTTGGAGTTTGGGACTAGCGGGAGTTCTGGCTACGAGCAGTACTTC
CDR3 protein: CASSLEFGTSGSSGYEQYF

D gene: NA
V gene: TRBV2
J gene: TRBJ2-7
clone size: NA
CDR3 DNA: TGTGCTTCAAGCGAGGACAACGAGCAGTACTTC
CDR3 protein: CASSEDNEQYF

D gene: NA
V gene: TRBV7-8
J gene: TRBJ2-3
clone size: once
CDR3 DNA: TGTGCCAGCAGCTTAGACCCCACAGATACGCAGTATTTT
CDR3 protein: CASSLDPTDTQYF

D gene: TRBD1
V gene: TRBV19
J gene: TRBJ1-1
clone size: NA
CDR3 DNA: TGTGCCAGTAAAATACCGACAGGGGCCACTGAAGCTTTCTTT
CDR3 protein: CASKIPTGATEAFF

D gene: TRBD1
V gene: TRBV19
J gene: TRBJ1-5
clone size: NA
CDR3 DNA: TGTGCCAGTACTCCTGACAGGGGCAGAGGCAATCAGCCCCAGCATTTT
CDR3 protein: CASTPDRGRGNQPQHF

D gene: NA
V gene: TRBV12-5
J gene: TRBJ1-2
clone size: NA
CDR3 DNA: TGTGCTAGTGGTTTTCCTTCCCCACAATACCATGGCTACACCTTC
CDR3 protein: CASGFPSPQYHGYTF

D gene: TRBD1
V gene: TRBV7-9
J gene: TRBJ2-3
clone size: NA
CDR3 DNA: TGTGCCAGCAGCTTACCGAGGGGGCCAGATACGCAGTATTTT
CDR3 protein: CASSLPRGPDTQYF

D gene: NA
V gene: TRBV6-5
J gene: TRBJ1-4
clone size: NA
CDR3 DNA: TGTGCCAGCAGTGAGGCAGGAGCTAATGAAAAACTGTTTTTT
CDR3 protein: CASSEAGANEKLFF

D gene: NA
V gene: TRBV5-5
J gene: TRBJ2-5
clone size: NA
CDR3 DNA: TGTGCCAGCAGCCCTCATGAGACCCAGTACTTC
CDR3 protein: CASSPHETQYF

D gene: NA
V gene: TRBV28
J gene: TRBJ2-1
clone size: NA
CDR3 DNA: TGTGCCAGCAGTTCTTTCCGGGACACCTCCTACAATGAGCAGTTCTTC
CDR3 protein: CASSSFRDTSYNEQFF

D gene: NA
V gene: TRBV19
J gene: TRBJ2-3
clone size: NA
CDR3 DNA: TGTGCCAGTAGCGCCCTTCTATCGGCAAGCTCCACAGATACGCAGTATTTT
CDR3 protein: CASSALLSASSTDTQYF

D gene: NA
V gene: TRBV28
J gene: TRBJ1-6
clone size: NA
CDR3 DNA: TGTGCCAGCAGTTTATATCGGGGGGCAAATAATTCACCCCTCCACTTT
CDR3 protein: CASSLYRGANNSPLHF

D gene: TRBD1
V gene: TRBV19
J gene: TRBJ1-1
clone size: once
CDR3 DNA: TGTGCCAGTAGTACCCCGGACAGGGGGCTGGCGACTGAAGCTTTCTTT
CDR3 protein: CASSTPDRGLATEAFF

D gene: NA
V gene: TRBV27
J gene: TRBJ2-7
clone size: once
CDR3 DNA: TGTGCCAGCAGTTTATCAAAGGGTCTGGAGCAGTACTTC
CDR3 protein: CASSLSKGLEQYF

D gene: TRBD1
V gene: TRBV7-8
J gene: TRBJ2-7
clone size: NA
CDR3 DNA: TGTGCCAGCAGCGTCCGGGACAGGTACGAGCAGTACTTC
CDR3 protein: CASSVRDRYEQYF

D gene: NA
V gene: TRBV7-8
J gene: TRBJ1-2
clone size: NA
CDR3 DNA: TGTGCCAGCAGCCCCCCGGGGTCCTATGGCTACACCTTC
CDR3 protein: CASSPPGSYGYTF

D gene: TRBD2
V gene: TRBV5-1
J gene: TRBJ2-1
clone size: NA
CDR3 DNA: TGCGCCAGCAGCTCCGTGACTAGCTCGAATGAGCAGTTCTTC
CDR3 protein: CASSSVTSSNEQFF

D gene: NA
V gene: TRBV6-5
J gene: TRBJ2-3
clone size: NA
CDR3 DNA: TGTGCCAGCAGTGGGATAGGCAGGGACACAGATACGCAGTATTTT
CDR3 protein: CASSGIGRDTDTQYF

D gene: NA
V gene: TRBV5-4
J gene: TRBJ2-3
clone size: NA
CDR3 DNA: TGTGCCAGCAGCTCGTGGACAGCTAGCACAGATACGCAGTATTTT
CDR3 protein: CASSSWTASTDTQYF

D gene: NA
V gene: TRBV2
J gene: TRBJ1-2
clone size: few
CDR3 DNA: TGTGCCAGCAGTGAAGCAACAGGGAGGGGATATGGCTACACCTTC
CDR3 protein: CASSEATGRGYGYTF